One and the same sample provided the 8 T cell receptor beta chains below, sequenced in a study of blood T cell repertoires in COVID-19. Clones were read by immunoSEQ multiplex PCR, and TCRdb kept only the in-frame ones, dropping some. The repertoire holds about 320,000 clones, with 85% as singletons. Sequencing input: PBMCs or T cells enriched from blood (not recorded which). These TCRs come from a young woman who had been exposed to COVID-19.

The count of this clone is one. The rearrangement uses TRBV28 and TRBJ1-5; D not certain. The V gene's germline CDR1 is MDHEN and CDR2 SYDVKM. Between the trimmed V and J ends, which lost 2 bases and 4 bases, there was a span of 12 bases. The CDR3 contains 15 residues. The CDR3 sequence is CASSLRFGINQPQHF. For the CDR3, the DNA is TGTGCCAGCAGTTTACGGTTCGGGATTAATCAGCCCCAGCATTTT.

J is TRBJ1-1 and V is TRBV19; 7 nucleotides agree with TRBD1. CDR3 length equals 12 residues. V trimming: 5 bases; J trimming: 10 bases; junction bases outside the gene matches: 7. Germline V gene lookup returns CDR1 LNHDA and CDR2 SQIVND (reference sequence). The CDR3 DNA reads TGTGCCAGTAGTCCTAGGGGGCGCATAGCTTTCTTT. Its protein product is CASSPRGRIAFF. Filled out from reference TRBV19 and TRBJ1-1, the complete variable domain reads DGGITQSPKYLFRKEGQNVTLSCEQNLNHDAMYWYRQDPGQGLRLIYYSQIVNDFQKGDIAEGYSVSREKKESFPLTVTSAQKNPTAFYLCASSPRGRIAFFGQGTRLTVV.

The chain has TRBV12-3 or TRBV12-4 and TRBJ1-5; D unresolved. With 5 bases removed from V and 7 bases from J, the gap between germline ends came to 12 bases. This CDR3 contains 13 residues. The CDR3 DNA reads as TGTGCCAGCAGTCCCCGAGGCGAGCAGCCCCAGCATTTT. Its translation: CASSPRGEQPQHF.

This CDR3 reads CASSPQTGTSSYEQYF. The CDR3 bases are TGTGCCAGCTCACCACAGACAGGGACGAGCTCCTACGAGCAGTACTTC. The chain couples TRBV18 to TRBJ2-7; TRBD1 aligns across 7 bases. V trimming: 1 base; J trimming: 0 bases; junction bases outside the gene matches: 6. The germline gives CDR1 KGHSH, CDR2 LQKENI. This CDR3 contains 16 residues. The complete variable domain, with remaining parts taken from reference TRBV18 and TRBJ2-7, reads NAGVMQNPRHLVRRRGQEARLRCSPMKGHSHVYWYRQLPEEGLKFMVYLQKENIIDESGMPKERFSAEFPKEGPSILRIQQVVRGDSAAYFCASSPQTGTSSYEQYFGPGTRLTVT.

The chain recombines TRBV5-5 with TRBJ1-6; D might be TRBD1 (5 bases). Looked up from germline, CDR1 is SGHKS and CDR2 is YYEKEE (reference sequence). The CDR3 is 12 residues long. V lost 8 bases, J lost 11 bases, and 14 bases lay in between. CDR3 in amino acids: CARGIDSAPLHF. The CDR3, as DNA: TGTGCCAGGGGGATAGACAGTGCACCCCTCCACTTT.

The chain recombines TRBV11-3 with TRBJ2-1, with 8 nucleotides matching TRBD2. The CDR3 spans 15 residues. CDR1 SGHNT and CDR2 YENEEA come from the germline V gene. With 6 bases clipped from V and 10 bases from J, the junction kept 14 bases outside the gene matches. The CDR3, as DNA: TGTGCCAGCAGTACCGCCGGGGGGGCAGGGAACGAGCAGTTCTTC. This codes for CASSTAGGAGNEQFF.

The CDR3 DNA is TGTGCCAGCAGCCAAGGTCTTGAGCGGAGCACAGATACGCAGTATTTT. It yields the protein CASSQGLERSTDTQYF. The V call is TRBV3-1 (or the pseudogene TRBV3-2), the J call TRBJ2-3, with D tentatively TRBD2 (5 bases). This CDR3 spans 16 amino acids. The V end lost 1 base, the J end lost 0 bases, and 11 bases lay between the germline ends. Germline assignment: CDR1 LGHDT and CDR2 YNNKEL (reference sequence).

The gene calls are TRBV2 and TRBJ2-3; 9 nucleotides match TRBD2. The germline V gene has CDR1 SNHLY and CDR2 FYNNEI. The CDR3 length is 16 residues. V shed 6 bases, J shed 3 bases, and the junction held 10 bases outside the gene matches. The CDR3 DNA follows: TGTGCCAGCAGCAGGTTAGGGACTAGCTCAACAGATACGCAGTATTTT. Translating it yields CASSRLGTSSTDTQYF.